The following is a T cell receptor beta chain sequence with its context. The entry originates in a study of T cells in Graves' hyperthyroidism and ophthalmopathy. The TCR beta CDR3 regions underwent amplification using RNA transcripts as the source. Carried out on the TCR CDR3, a first-round RT-PCR used the HTBI primer set. TCRdb re-called the multiplex PCR reads with MiXCR, one entry per CDR3 protein. Altogether roughly 330,000 distinct CDR3 sequences are present, roughly 15% being singletons, with the ten largest covering roughly a third. This CDR3 region has 14 residues. The germline V gene has CDR1 WNHNN and CDR2 SYGVQD (reference sequence). Trimming stripped 6 bases from V and 1 base from J, with 11 bases between.

Sequencing input: blood. This clonotype was sampled from a man younger than 40 with Graves' hyperthyroidism. The V gene is TRBV10-1, the J gene TRBJ2-3, with D maybe TRBD1 (6 bases). This chain's CDR3 is CASSRDTRTDTQYF. CDR3 bases: TGCGCCAGCAGCCGGGACACCCGCACAGATACGCAGTATTTT.